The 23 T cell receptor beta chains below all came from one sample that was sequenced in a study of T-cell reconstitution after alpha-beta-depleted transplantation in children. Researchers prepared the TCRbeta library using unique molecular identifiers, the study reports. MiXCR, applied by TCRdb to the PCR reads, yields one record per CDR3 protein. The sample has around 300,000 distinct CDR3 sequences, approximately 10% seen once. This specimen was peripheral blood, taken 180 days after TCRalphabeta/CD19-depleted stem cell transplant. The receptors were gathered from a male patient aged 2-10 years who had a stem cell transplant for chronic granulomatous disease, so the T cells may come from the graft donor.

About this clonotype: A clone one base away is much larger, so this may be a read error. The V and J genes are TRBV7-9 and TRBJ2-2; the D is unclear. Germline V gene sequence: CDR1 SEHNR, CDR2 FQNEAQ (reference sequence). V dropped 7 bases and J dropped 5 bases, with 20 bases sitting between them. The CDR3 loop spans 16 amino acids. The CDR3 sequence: CASTNLKEYITGELFF. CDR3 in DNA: TGTGCCAGCACCAACCTAAAAGAATACATTACCGGGGAGCTGTTTTTT. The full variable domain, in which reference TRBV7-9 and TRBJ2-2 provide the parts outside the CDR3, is DTGVSQNPRHKITKRGQNVTFRCDPISEHNRLYWYRQTLGQGPEFLTYFQNEAQLEKSRLLSDRFSAERPKGSFSTLEIQRTEQGDSAMYLCASTNLKEYITGELFFGEGSRLTVL.

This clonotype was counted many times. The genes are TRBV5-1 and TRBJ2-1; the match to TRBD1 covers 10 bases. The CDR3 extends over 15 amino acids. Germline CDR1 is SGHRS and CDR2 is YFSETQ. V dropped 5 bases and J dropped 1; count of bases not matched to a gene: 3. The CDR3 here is CASSRQGASYNEQFF. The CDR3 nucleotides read TGCGCCAGCAGTCGACAGGGGGCTTCCTACAATGAGCAGTTCTTC. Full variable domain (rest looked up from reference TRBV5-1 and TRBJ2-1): KAGVTQTPRYLIKTRGQQVTLSCSPISGHRSVSWYQQTPGQGLQFLFEYFSETQRNKGNFPGRFSGRQFSNSRSEMNVSTLELGDSALYLCASSRQGASYNEQFFGPGTRLTVL.

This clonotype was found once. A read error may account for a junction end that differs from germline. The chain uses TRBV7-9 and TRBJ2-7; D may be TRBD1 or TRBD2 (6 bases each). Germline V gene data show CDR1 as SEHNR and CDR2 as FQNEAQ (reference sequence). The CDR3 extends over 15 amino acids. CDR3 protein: CASSLAGTGAYDQYF. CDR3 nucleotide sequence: TGTGCCAGCAGCTTAGCCGGGACGGGGGCCTACGACCAGTACTTC.

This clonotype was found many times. Written as DNA, the CDR3 is TGTGCCAGCAAAACGGACAGGGGACACAATGAGCAGTTCTTC. Encoded protein: CASKTDRGHNEQFF. This chain uses TRBV6-5 with TRBJ2-1; 9 bases map to TRBD1. CDR1 MNHEY and CDR2 SVGAGI come from the germline V gene. This CDR3 has 14 residues. Losses at the gene ends were 7 bases for V and 5 bases for J; bases not matched to a gene: 6.

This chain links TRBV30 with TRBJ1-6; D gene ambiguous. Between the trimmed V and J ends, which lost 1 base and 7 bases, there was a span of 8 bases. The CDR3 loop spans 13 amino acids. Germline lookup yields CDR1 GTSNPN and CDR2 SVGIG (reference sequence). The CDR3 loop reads CAWSDRSNSPLHF. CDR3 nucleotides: TGTGCCTGGAGTGATCGATCAAATTCACCCCTCCACTTT.

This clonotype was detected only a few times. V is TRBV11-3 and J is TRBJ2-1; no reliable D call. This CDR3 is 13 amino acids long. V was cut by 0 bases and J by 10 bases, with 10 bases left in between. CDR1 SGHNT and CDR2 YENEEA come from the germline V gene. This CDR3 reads CASSLERNYEQFF. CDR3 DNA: TGTGCCAGCAGCTTAGAGCGGAATTACGAGCAGTTCTTC.

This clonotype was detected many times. The CDR3 reads CASSYRQGRFDEQYF. CDR3 bases: TGTGCCAGCAGCTACCGACAGGGGCGGTTTGACGAGCAGTACTTC. The rearrangement joins TRBV7-9 to TRBJ2-7; 8 positions agree with TRBD1. V lost 4 bases, J lost 5 bases, and 10 bases stayed unmatched. Germline V gene data show CDR1 as SEHNR and CDR2 as FQNEAQ (reference sequence). The CDR3 extends over 15 amino acids.

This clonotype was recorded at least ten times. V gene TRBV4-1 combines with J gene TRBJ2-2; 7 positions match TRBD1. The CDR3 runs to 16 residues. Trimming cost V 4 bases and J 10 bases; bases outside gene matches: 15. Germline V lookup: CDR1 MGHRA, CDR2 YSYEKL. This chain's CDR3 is CASSRDRVGAYEELFF. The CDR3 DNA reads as TGCGCCAGCAGCCGCGACAGGGTCGGGGCTTACGAGGAGCTGTTTTTT.

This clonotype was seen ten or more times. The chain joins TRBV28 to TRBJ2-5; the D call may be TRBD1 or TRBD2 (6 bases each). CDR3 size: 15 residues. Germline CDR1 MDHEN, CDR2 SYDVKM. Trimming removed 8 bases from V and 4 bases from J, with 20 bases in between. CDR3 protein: CASLGGGQGTETQYF. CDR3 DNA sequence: TGTGCCAGCCTTGGGGGAGGTCAGGGGACAGAGACCCAGTACTTC.

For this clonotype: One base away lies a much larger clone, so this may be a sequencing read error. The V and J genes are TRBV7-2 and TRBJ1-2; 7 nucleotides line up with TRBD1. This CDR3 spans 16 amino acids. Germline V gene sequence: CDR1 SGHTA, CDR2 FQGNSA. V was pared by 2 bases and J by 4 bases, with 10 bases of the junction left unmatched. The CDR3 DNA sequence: TGTGCCAGCAGCTTACCCGGGACAGCCACTTCCTATGGCTACACCTTC. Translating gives CASSLPGTATSYGYTF.

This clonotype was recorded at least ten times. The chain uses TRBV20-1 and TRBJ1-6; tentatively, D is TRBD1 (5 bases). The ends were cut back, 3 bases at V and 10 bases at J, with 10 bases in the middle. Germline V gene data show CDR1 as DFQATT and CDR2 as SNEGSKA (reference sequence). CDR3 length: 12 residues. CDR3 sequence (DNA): TGCAGTGCTAGCAGGGTGAGGTCACCCCTCCACTTT. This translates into CSASRVRSPLHF.

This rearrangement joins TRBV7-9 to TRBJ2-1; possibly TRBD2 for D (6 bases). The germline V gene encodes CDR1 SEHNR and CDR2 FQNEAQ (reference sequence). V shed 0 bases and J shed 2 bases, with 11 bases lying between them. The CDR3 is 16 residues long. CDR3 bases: TGTGCCAGCAGCTTAGCAGGGGACTCCACCTACAATGAGCAGTTCTTC. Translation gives CASSLAGDSTYNEQFF.

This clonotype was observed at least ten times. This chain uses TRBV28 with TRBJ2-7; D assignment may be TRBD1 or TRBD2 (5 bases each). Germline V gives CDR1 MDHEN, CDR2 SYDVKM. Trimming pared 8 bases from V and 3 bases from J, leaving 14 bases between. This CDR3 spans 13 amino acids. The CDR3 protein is CASLGPFLYEQYF. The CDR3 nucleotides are TGTGCCAGCTTGGGACCGTTCCTCTACGAGCAGTACTTC.

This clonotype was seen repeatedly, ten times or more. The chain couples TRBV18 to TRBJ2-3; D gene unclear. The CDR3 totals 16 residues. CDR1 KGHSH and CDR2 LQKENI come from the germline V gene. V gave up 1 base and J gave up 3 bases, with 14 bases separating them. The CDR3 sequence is CASSPLRFPETDTQYF. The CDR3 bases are TGTGCCAGCTCACCACTTCGTTTTCCGGAGACAGATACGCAGTATTTT.

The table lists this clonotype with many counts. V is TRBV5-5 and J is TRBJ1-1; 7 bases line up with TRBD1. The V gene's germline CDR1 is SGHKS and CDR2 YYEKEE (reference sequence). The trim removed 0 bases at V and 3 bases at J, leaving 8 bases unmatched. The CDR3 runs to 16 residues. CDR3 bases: TGTGCCAGCAGCTTGGGAGTTACAGGGGTGGACACTGAAGCTTTCTTT. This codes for CASSLGVTGVDTEAFF.

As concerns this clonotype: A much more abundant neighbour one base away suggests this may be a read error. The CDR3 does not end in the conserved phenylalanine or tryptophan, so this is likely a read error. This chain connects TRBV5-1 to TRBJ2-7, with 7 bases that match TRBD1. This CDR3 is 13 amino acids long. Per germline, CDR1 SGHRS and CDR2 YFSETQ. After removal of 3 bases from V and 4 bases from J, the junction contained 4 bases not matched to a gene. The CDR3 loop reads CASSSTGIYEQYL. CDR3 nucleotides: TGCGCCAGCAGCTCGACAGGGATTTACGAGCAGTACCTC.

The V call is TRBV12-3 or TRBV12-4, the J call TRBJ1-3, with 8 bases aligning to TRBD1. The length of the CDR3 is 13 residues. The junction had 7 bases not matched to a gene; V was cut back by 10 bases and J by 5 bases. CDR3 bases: TGTGCCAACACGGACAGGGCTAGAAACACCATATATTTT. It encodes CANTDRARNTIYF.

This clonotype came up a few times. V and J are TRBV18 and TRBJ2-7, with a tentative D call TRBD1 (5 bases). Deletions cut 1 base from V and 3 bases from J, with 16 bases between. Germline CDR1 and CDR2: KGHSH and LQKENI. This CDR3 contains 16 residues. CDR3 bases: TGTGCCAGCTCACCACGGGCAGGGTCGGAACTCTACGAGCAGTACTTC. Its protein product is CASSPRAGSELYEQYF.

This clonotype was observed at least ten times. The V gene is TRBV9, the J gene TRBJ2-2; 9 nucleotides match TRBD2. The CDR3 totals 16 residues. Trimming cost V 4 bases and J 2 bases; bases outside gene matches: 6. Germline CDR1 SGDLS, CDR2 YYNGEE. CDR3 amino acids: CASSSRTSVNTGELFF. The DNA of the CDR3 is TGTGCCAGCAGCTCTAGGACTAGCGTTAACACCGGGGAGCTGTTTTTT. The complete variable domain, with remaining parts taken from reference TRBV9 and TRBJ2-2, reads DSGVTQTPKHLITATGQRVTLRCSPRSGDLSVYWYQQSLDQGLQFLIQYYNGEERAKGNILERFSAQQFPDLHSELNLSSLELGDSALYFCASSSRTSVNTGELFFGEGSRLTVL.

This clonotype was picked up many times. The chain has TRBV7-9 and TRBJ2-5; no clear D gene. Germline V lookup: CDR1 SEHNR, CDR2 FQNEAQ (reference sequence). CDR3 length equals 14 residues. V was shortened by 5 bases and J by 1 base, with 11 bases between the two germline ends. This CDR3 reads CASSRPRSQETQYF. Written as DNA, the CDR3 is TGTGCCAGCAGCCGTCCACGGAGCCAAGAGACCCAGTACTTC.

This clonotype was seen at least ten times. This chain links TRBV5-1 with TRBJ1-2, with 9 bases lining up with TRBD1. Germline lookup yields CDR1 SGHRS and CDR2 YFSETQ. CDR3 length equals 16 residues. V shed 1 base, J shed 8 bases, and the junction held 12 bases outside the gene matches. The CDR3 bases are TGCGCCAGCAGCTTGAACCGGGGACAGGGAGAAGGAGGCTACACCTTC. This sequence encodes CASSLNRGQGEGGYTF.

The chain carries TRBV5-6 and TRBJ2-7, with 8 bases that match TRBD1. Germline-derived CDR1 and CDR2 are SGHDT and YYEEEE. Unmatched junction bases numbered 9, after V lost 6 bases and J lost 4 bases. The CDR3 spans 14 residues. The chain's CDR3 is CASTEARGLYEQYF. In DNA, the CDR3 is TGTGCCAGCACGGAGGCCAGGGGGCTATACGAGCAGTACTTC.

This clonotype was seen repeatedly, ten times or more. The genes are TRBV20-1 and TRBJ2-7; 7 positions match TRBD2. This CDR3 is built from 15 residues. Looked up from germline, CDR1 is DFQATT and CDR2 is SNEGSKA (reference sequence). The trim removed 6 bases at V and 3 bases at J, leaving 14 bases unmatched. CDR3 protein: CSAIQVSSGDYEQYF. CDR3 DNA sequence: TGCAGTGCCATACAAGTGTCTAGCGGAGACTACGAGCAGTACTTC.